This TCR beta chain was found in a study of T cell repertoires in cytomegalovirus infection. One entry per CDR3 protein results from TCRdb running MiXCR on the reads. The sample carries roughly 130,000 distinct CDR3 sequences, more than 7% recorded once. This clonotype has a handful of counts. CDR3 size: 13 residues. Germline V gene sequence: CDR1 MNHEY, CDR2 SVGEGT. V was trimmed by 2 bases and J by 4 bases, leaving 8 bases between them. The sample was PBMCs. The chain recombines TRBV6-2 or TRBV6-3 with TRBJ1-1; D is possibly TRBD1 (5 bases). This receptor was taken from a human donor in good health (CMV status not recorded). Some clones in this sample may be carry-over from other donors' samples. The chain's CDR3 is CASSYRGVTEAFF. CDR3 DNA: TGTGCCAGCAGTTACCGGGGGGTCACTGAAGCTTTCTTT.